The clone carrying this T cell receptor beta chain was seen ten or more times. Time point denoted: patch test 1, 2 weeks after DPC sensitization. Treatment indicated: therapeutic diphenylcyclopropenone sensitization with weekly scalp DPC. This sample is part of a study of human T cells and chemical hapten exposure. In TCRdb, the RACE reads were re-called with MiXCR into one record per CDR3 protein. The table includes some 350,000 distinct CDR3 sequences, 5.5% to 8% detected once. Trimming pared 8 bases from V and 8 bases from J, leaving 19 bases between. This CDR3 is 13 amino acids long. Germline CDR1 and CDR2: DFQATT and SNEGSKA (reference sequence).

The clonotype originates from a young woman with alopecia areata. Some clones in this sample may be carry-over from other donors' samples. The sequencing here drew on whole blood, taken in connection with sensitization to the hapten diphenylcyclopropenone (DPC). The J gene is TRBJ2-1, the V gene TRBV20-1; D is perhaps TRBD2 (7 bases). This CDR3 is CSFQGGGVDEQFF. The CDR3 nucleotides read TGCAGTTTCCAGGGAGGGGGGGTAGATGAGCAGTTCTTC.